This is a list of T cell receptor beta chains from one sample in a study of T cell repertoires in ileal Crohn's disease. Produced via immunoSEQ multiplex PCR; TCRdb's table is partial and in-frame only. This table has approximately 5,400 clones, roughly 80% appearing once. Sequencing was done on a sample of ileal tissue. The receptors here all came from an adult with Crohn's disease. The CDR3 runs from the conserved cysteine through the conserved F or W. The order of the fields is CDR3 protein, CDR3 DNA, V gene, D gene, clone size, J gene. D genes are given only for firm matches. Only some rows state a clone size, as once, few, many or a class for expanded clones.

CDR3aa: CASSSGDPGANVLTF
CDR3nt: TGTGCCAGCAGCTCCGGGGATCCGGGGGCCAACGTCCTGACTTTC
v_gene: TRBV5-6
d_gene: -
abundance: large
j_gene: TRBJ2-6

CDR3aa: CASSPAAQNYGYTF
CDR3nt: TGTGCCAGCAGTCCGGCAGCGCAGAACTATGGCTACACCTTC
v_gene: TRBV28
d_gene: -
abundance: -
j_gene: TRBJ1-2

CDR3aa: CASSEGRESQETQYF
CDR3nt: TGTGCCAGCAGTGAGGGGCGGGAGTCACAAGAGACCCAGTACTTC
v_gene: TRBV2
d_gene: TRBD2
abundance: few
j_gene: TRBJ2-5

CDR3aa: CASSFNRGRNSPLHF
CDR3nt: TGTGCCAGCAGCTTTAACAGGGGTCGTAATTCACCCCTCCACTTT
v_gene: TRBV7-8
d_gene: TRBD1
abundance: -
j_gene: TRBJ1-6

CDR3aa: CASAGQGPNEQFF
CDR3nt: TGCGCCAGCGCGGGACAGGGGCCCAATGAGCAGTTCTTC
v_gene: TRBV5-1
d_gene: TRBD1
abundance: -
j_gene: TRBJ2-1

CDR3aa: CASSYAGVRETQYF
CDR3nt: TGTGCCAGCAGTTACGCGGGAGTCCGGGAGACCCAGTACTTC
v_gene: TRBV6-5
d_gene: TRBD2
abundance: -
j_gene: TRBJ2-5

CDR3aa: CASSSGTGSFTKNIQYF
CDR3nt: TGTGCCAGTAGTAGCGGGACAGGGAGTTTCACCAAAAACATTCAGTACTTC
v_gene: TRBV19
d_gene: TRBD1
abundance: -
j_gene: TRBJ2-4

CDR3aa: CASSSNRGGQPQHF
CDR3nt: TGTGCCAGCAGTTCAAACAGGGGGGGTCAGCCCCAGCATTTT
v_gene: TRBV28
d_gene: TRBD1
abundance: -
j_gene: TRBJ1-5

CDR3aa: CASSLSGGSEQYF
CDR3nt: TGTGCCAGCAGTTTATCAGGGGGGTCCGAGCAGTACTTC
v_gene: TRBV28
d_gene: -
abundance: -
j_gene: TRBJ2-7

CDR3aa: CASSSTGDYGYTF
CDR3nt: TGTGCCAGCAGTTCAACAGGGGACTATGGCTACACCTTC
v_gene: TRBV6-6
d_gene: TRBD1
abundance: few
j_gene: TRBJ1-2

CDR3aa: CASSLRDLAGAIEQFF
CDR3nt: TGTGCCAGCAGCTTGAGGGATCTAGCGGGAGCGATTGAGCAGTTCTTC
v_gene: TRBV5-5
d_gene: TRBD2
abundance: -
j_gene: TRBJ2-1

CDR3aa: CASRGQTGVGNSPLHF
CDR3nt: TGTGCCAGCAGAGGGCAGACAGGAGTGGGTAATTCACCCCTCCACTTT
v_gene: TRBV25-1
d_gene: -
abundance: -
j_gene: TRBJ1-6

CDR3aa: CASSLSGTGANTEAFF
CDR3nt: TGTGCCAGCAGTTTGTCCGGGACAGGGGCCAACACTGAAGCTTTCTTT
v_gene: TRBV27
d_gene: TRBD1
abundance: once
j_gene: TRBJ1-1

CDR3aa: CASSVGQGWEQPQHF
CDR3nt: TGTGCCAGCAGCGTAGGACAGGGATGGGAACAGCCCCAGCATTTT
v_gene: TRBV9
d_gene: TRBD1
abundance: medium-sized
j_gene: TRBJ1-5

CDR3aa: CASSAHRVLGTSGYEQYF
CDR3nt: TGTGCCAGCAGTGCTCACCGGGTTTTAGGGACTAGCGGGTACGAGCAGTACTTC
v_gene: TRBV2
d_gene: TRBD2
abundance: -
j_gene: TRBJ2-7

CDR3aa: CASSFQGYGYTF
CDR3nt: TGTGCCAGCAGCTTTCAGGGTTATGGCTACACCTTC
v_gene: TRBV9
d_gene: -
abundance: -
j_gene: TRBJ1-2

CDR3aa: CASSLELLRGEQFF
CDR3nt: TGTGCCAGCAGCTTAGAACTATTAAGAGGGGAGCAGTTCTTC
v_gene: TRBV7-9
d_gene: -
abundance: -
j_gene: TRBJ2-1

CDR3aa: CASSRQGSDTQYF
CDR3nt: TGTGCCAGCAGCAGACAGGGTTCAGATACGCAGTATTTT
v_gene: TRBV6-4
d_gene: TRBD1
abundance: -
j_gene: TRBJ2-3

CDR3aa: CASSSPGQGLGLASYEQYF
CDR3nt: TGTGCCAGCAGTTCGCCGGGACAGGGGCTCGGTCTTGCCTCCTACGAGCAGTACTTC
v_gene: TRBV28
d_gene: TRBD1
abundance: -
j_gene: TRBJ2-7

CDR3aa: CASRTDRGYEQYF
CDR3nt: TGTGCCAGCAGGACTGACAGGGGCTACGAGCAGTACTTC
v_gene: TRBV7-9
d_gene: TRBD1
abundance: -
j_gene: TRBJ2-7

CDR3aa: CSALRTDTQYF
CDR3nt: TGCAGTGCTCTTCGCACAGATACGCAGTATTTT
v_gene: TRBV20-1
d_gene: -
abundance: -
j_gene: TRBJ2-3

CDR3aa: CASRQGGQGAGEQFF
CDR3nt: TGTGCCAGTAGACAAGGGGGACAGGGGGCGGGTGAGCAGTTCTTC
v_gene: TRBV19
d_gene: TRBD1
abundance: few
j_gene: TRBJ2-1

CDR3aa: CASSFGRQAAQQYF
CDR3nt: TGTGCCAGCAGTTTCGGAAGACAGGCCGCCCAGCAGTACTTC
v_gene: TRBV6-5
d_gene: -
abundance: -
j_gene: TRBJ2-7

CDR3aa: CASSGQGAGQPQHF
CDR3nt: TGTGCCAGTAGCGGACAGGGGGCAGGTCAGCCCCAGCATTTT
v_gene: TRBV19
d_gene: TRBD1
abundance: -
j_gene: TRBJ1-5

CDR3aa: CASRLGLPITDTQYF
CDR3nt: TGCGCCAGCAGGTTGGGACTTCCGATCACAGATACGCAGTATTTT
v_gene: TRBV5-1
d_gene: -
abundance: -
j_gene: TRBJ2-3

CDR3aa: CASSRGSGNTIYF
CDR3nt: TGCGCCAGCAGTAGGGGTTCTGGAAACACCATATATTTT
v_gene: TRBV5-1
d_gene: -
abundance: -
j_gene: TRBJ1-3

CDR3aa: CASSHRTSGPGELFF
CDR3nt: TGTGCCAGCAGCCACCGGACTAGCGGCCCCGGGGAGCTGTTTTTT
v_gene: TRBV7-2
d_gene: TRBD2
abundance: -
j_gene: TRBJ2-2